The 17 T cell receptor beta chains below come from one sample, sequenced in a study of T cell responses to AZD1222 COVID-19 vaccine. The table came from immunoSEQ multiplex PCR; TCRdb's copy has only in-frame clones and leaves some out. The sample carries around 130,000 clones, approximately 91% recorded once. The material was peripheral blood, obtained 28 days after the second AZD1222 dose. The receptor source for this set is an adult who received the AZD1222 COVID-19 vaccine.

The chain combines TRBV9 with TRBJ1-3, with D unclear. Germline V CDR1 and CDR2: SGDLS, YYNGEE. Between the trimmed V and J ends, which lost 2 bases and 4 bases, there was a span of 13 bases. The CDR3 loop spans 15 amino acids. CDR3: CASSVLTSSGNTIYF. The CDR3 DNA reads TGTGCCAGCAGCGTGTTAACATCGTCGGGAAACACCATATATTTT.

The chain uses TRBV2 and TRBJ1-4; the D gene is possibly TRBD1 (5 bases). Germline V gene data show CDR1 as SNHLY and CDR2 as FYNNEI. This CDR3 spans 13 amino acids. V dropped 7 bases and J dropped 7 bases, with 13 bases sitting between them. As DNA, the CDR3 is TGTGCCAGCATAGAAGGGGTGGGTGAAAAACTGTTTTTT. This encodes CASIEGVGEKLFF. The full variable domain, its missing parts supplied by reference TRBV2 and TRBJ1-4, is EPEVTQTPSHQVTQMGQEVILRCVPISNHLYFYWYRQILGQKVEFLVSFYNNEISEKSEIFDDQFSVERPDGSNFTLKIRSTKLEDSAMYFCASIEGVGEKLFFGSGTQLSVL.

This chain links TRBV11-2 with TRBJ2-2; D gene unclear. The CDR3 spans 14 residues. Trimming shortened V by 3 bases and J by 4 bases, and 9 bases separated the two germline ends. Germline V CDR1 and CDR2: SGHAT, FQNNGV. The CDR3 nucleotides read TGTGCCAGCAGCTTTGAGCAGTTCACCGGGGAGCTGTTTTTT. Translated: CASSFEQFTGELFF.

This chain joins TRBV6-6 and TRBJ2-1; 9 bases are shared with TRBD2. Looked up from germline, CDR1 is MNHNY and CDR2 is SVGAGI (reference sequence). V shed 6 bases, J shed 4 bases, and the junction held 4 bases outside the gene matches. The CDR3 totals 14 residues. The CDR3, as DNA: TGTGCCAGCAGGACTAGCGGTTCTTACAATGAGCAGTTCTTC. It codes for CASRTSGSYNEQFF.

CDR3 residues: CASSEGGRREGNYGYTF. CDR3 in DNA: TGTGCCAGCAGTGAAGGGGGTCGCAGGGAAGGAAACTATGGCTACACCTTC. This chain uses TRBV2 with TRBJ1-2; D possibly corresponds to TRBD1 (5 bases). CDR1 SNHLY and CDR2 FYNNEI come from the germline V gene. Trimming stripped 1 base from V and 2 bases from J, with 17 bases between. CDR3 length: 17 residues.

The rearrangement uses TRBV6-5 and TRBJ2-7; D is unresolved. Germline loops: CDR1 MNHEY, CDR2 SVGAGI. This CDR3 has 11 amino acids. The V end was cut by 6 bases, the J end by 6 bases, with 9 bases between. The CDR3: CASRAIGEQYF. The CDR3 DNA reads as TGTGCCAGCAGAGCAATTGGCGAGCAGTACTTC.

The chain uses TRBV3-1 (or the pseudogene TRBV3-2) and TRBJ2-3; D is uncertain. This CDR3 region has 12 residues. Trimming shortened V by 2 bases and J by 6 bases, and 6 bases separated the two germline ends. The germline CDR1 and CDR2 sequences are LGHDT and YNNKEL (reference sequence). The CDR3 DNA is TGTGCCAGCAGCCAACGCATGGATACGCAGTATTTT. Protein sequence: CASSQRMDTQYF.

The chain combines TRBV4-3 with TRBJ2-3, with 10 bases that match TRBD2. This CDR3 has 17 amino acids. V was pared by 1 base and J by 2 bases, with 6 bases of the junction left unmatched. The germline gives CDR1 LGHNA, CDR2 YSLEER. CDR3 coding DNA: TGCGCCAGCAGCCAAGGCCTAGCGGGAGACGTCACAGATACGCAGTATTTT. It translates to CASSQGLAGDVTDTQYF.

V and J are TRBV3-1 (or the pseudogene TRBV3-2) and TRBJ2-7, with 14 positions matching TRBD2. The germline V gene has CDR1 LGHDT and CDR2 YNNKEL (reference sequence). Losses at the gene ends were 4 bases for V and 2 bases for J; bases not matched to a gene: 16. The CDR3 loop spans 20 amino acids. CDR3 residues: CASSRLGLAGGHKFPYEQYV. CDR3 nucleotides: TGTGCCAGCAGCCGCCTTGGACTAGCGGGAGGCCATAAATTCCCCTACGAGCAGTACGTC.

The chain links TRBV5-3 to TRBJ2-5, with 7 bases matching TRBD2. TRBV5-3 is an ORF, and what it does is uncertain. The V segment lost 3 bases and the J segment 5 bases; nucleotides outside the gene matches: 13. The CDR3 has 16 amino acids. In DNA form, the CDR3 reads TGTGCCAGAAGCTGGGAGAGTAGCGGGCCCGGGGAGACCCAGTACTTC. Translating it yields CARSWESSGPGETQYF.

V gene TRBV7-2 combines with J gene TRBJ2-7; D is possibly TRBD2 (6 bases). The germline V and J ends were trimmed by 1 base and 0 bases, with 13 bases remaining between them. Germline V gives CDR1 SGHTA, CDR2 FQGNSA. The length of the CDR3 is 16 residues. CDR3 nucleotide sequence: TGTGCCAGCAGCTTAGAAGCGGCGGGGAACTCCTACGAGCAGTACTTC. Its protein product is CASSLEAAGNSYEQYF. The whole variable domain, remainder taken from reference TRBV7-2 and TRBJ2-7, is GAGVSQSPSNKVTEKGKDVELRCDPISGHTALYWYRQSLGQGLEFLIYFQGNSAPDKSGLPSDRFSAERTGGSVSTLTIQRTQQEDSAVYLCASSLEAAGNSYEQYFGPGTRLTVT.

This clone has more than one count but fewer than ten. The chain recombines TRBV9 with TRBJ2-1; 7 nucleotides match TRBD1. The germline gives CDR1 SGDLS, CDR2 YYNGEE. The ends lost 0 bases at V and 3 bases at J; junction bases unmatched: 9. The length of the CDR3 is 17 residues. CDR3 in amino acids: CASSVASETGFYNEQFF. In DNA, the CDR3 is TGTGCCAGCAGCGTAGCAAGTGAGACAGGGTTCTACAATGAGCAGTTCTTC. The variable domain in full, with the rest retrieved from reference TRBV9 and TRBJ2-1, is DSGVTQTPKHLITATGQRVTLRCSPRSGDLSVYWYQQSLDQGLQFLIQYYNGEERAKGNILERFSAQQFPDLHSELNLSSLELGDSALYFCASSVASETGFYNEQFFGPGTRLTVL.

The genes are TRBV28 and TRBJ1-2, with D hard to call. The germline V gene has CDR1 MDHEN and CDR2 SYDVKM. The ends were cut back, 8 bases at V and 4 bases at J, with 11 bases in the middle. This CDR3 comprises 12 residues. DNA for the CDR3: TGTGCCAGCGGCCGACATGGCTATGGCTACACCTTC. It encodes CASGRHGYGYTF.

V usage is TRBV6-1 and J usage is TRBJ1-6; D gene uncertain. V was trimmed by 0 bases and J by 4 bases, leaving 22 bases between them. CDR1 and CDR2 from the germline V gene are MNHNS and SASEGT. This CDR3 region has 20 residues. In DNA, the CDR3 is TGTGCCAGCAGTGAAGCCGGGGAGGGAGGCTTTACCATTTATAATTCACCCCTCCACTTT. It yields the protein CASSEAGEGGFTIYNSPLHF.

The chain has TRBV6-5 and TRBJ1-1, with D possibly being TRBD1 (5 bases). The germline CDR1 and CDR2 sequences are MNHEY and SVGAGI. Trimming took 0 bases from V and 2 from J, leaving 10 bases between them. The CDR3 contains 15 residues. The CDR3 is CASSYSSRDNTEAFF. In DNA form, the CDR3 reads TGTGCCAGCAGTTACTCGTCCAGGGACAACACTGAAGCTTTCTTT.

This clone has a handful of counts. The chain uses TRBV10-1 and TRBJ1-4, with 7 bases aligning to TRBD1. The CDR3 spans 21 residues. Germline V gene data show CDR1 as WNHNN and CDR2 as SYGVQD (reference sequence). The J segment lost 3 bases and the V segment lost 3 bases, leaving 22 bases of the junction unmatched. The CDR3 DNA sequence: TGCGCCAGCAGTGACCTCGCCCGAGGTGTCAGGGGGGGGACGGCTAATGAAAAACTGTTTTTT. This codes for CASSDLARGVRGGTANEKLFF.

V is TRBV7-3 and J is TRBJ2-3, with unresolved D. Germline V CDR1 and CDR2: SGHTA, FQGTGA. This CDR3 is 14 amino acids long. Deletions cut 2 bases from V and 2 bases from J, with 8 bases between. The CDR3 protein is CASSLGRNTDTQYF. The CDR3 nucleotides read TGTGCCAGCAGCTTAGGGCGGAACACAGATACGCAGTATTTT.